One sample yielded the 25 T cell receptor beta chains listed below, sequenced in a study of regulatory and conventional T cells in breast cancer. TCRdb analysed the PCR reads with MiXCR anew, one entry per CDR3 protein. The sample has 15,000 or so distinct CDR3 sequences, 32% seen once. Sequencing was performed on conventional T cells from blood. The source of these receptors is a female donor in good health.

Regarding this clonotype: A much more abundant neighbour one base away suggests this may be a read error. The CDR3 loop reads CASSSFRTGSLEDEAFF. As DNA, the CDR3 is TGCGCCAGCAGCTCGTTTAGGACAGGGAGCCTCGAGGATGAAGCTTTCTTT. This rearrangement joins TRBV5-1 to TRBJ1-1, with TRBD1 matching over 8 bases. The CDR3 length is 17 residues. Germline CDR1 and CDR2: SGHRS and YFSETQ. The V segment lost 3 bases and the J segment 7 bases; nucleotides outside the gene matches: 17.

The chain recombines TRBV19 with TRBJ2-1; a possible D gene is TRBD1 (7 bases). This CDR3 comprises 14 residues. Germline V gene lookup returns CDR1 LNHDA and CDR2 SQIVND (reference sequence). Between the trimmed V and J ends, which lost 1 base and 7 bases, there was a span of 11 bases. For the CDR3, the DNA is TGTGCCAGTAGTATAGTGACAGGGAGGAATGAGCAGTTCTTC. Translated: CASSIVTGRNEQFF.

The rearrangement links TRBV5-1 to TRBJ1-6, with D perhaps matching TRBD1 (5 bases). The V end lost 1 base, the J end lost 10 bases, and 18 bases lay between the germline ends. CDR3 length: 16 amino acids. Germline CDR1 SGHRS, CDR2 YFSETQ. CDR3 sequence reads: CASSLQGVEYGSPLHF. The CDR3 DNA reads as TGCGCCAGCAGCTTGCAAGGGGTTGAGTACGGATCACCCCTCCACTTT.

This clonotype turned up a few times. This rearrangement joins TRBV7-2 to TRBJ2-2, with D perhaps matching TRBD2 (5 bases). The CDR3 consists of 14 residues. The germline gives CDR1 SGHTA, CDR2 FQGNSA. V lost 1 base, J lost 5 bases, and 8 bases lay in between. The CDR3 nucleotides read TGTGCCAGCAGCTTAGTTTCGGGAACCGGGGAGCTGTTTTTT. Translating it yields CASSLVSGTGELFF.

The CDR3 spells CASSPRGAPYEQYF. Written as DNA, the CDR3 is TGTGCCAGCAGCCCGCGGGGGGCCCCCTACGAGCAGTACTTC. This sequence joins TRBV9 and TRBJ2-7; 8 nucleotides align to TRBD2. Trimming took 4 bases from V and 2 from J; bases not matched to a gene: 5. The CDR3 covers 14 residues. CDR1 is SGDLS and CDR2 is YYNGEE in the germline V gene.

This clonotype came up a few times. V is TRBV11-2 and J is TRBJ2-6; D is ambiguous. Germline V CDR1 and CDR2: SGHAT, FQNNGV. Trimming left V 6 bases short and J 1 base short, with 4 bases between. The CDR3 runs 13 residues. CDR3 sequence reads: CASSFSGANVLTF. As DNA, the CDR3 is TGTGCCAGCAGTTTTTCTGGGGCCAACGTCCTGACTTTC.

On this clonotype itself: A much larger clone lies one base from this, so it may be a read error. V and J are TRBV4-2 and TRBJ2-6, with D possibly being TRBD1 (5 bases). The CDR3 sequence is 16 residues long. CDR1 is LGHNA, CDR2 YNFKEQ, per germline. CDR3: CASSQDMSAGANVLAF. As DNA, the CDR3 is TGTGCCAGCAGCCAAGATATGAGTGCTGGGGCCAACGTCCTGGCTTTC.

This clonotype was seen only a few times. The chain carries TRBV20-1 and TRBJ2-7, with 10 bases lining up with TRBD2. This CDR3 spans 14 amino acids. Germline-derived CDR1 and CDR2 are DFQATT and SNEGSKA (reference sequence). The V and J ends lost 5 bases and 3 bases, in that order; junction bases with no gene match: 7. CDR3 sequence (DNA): TGCAGTGCTCCCAGGGTAGCGGGGGGCTACGAGCAGTACTTC. Protein: CSAPRVAGGYEQYF.

In its sample, this clonotype was seen a few times. CDR3 bases: TGTGCCAGCAGTTTATCTAGGCGACCTGTCTCGTACTTC. This translates into CASSLSRRPVSYF. The rearrangement links TRBV28 to TRBJ2-7; D remains ambiguous. The CDR3 runs to 13 residues. CDR1 and CDR2 from the germline V gene are MDHEN and SYDVKM. Trimming left V 1 base short and J 12 bases short, with 16 bases between.

Turning to this clonotype: A read error may explain this, as a much larger clone is one base away. The chain joins TRBV7-6 to TRBJ2-2; 12 nucleotides match TRBD2. The CDR3 consists of 16 residues. CDR1 and CDR2 from the germline V gene are SGHVS and FNYEAQ. This chain's CDR3 is CTSSFTLAGGSGELFF. CDR3 coding DNA: TGTACCAGCAGCTTCACACTAGCGGGAGGTTCCGGGGAGCTGTTTTTT.

The J gene is TRBJ1-2, the V gene TRBV4-2, with D unclear. Germline V gene sequence: CDR1 LGHNA, CDR2 YNFKEQ. Trimming removed 0 bases at V and 4 bases at J, with 6 bases between. CDR3 length: 13 amino acids. The CDR3 sequence is CASSQESGYGYTF. The CDR3 nucleotides are TGTGCCAGCAGCCAAGAGTCGGGCTATGGCTACACCTTC.

This clonotype is a singleton in its sample. This chain links TRBV12-3 or TRBV12-4 with TRBJ1-5; D possibly corresponds to TRBD1 (6 bases). V lost 4 bases and J lost 5, with 12 bases in between. The CDR3 is made up of 14 amino acids. The CDR3 DNA sequence: TGTGCCAGCAGTTCCACAGGGCGGGATCAGCCCCAGCATTTT. Its translation: CASSSTGRDQPQHF.

This clonotype was detected only a few times. This rearrangement joins TRBV10-1 to TRBJ2-1, with a possible D match to TRBD2 (6 bases). Germline lookup yields CDR1 WNHNN and CDR2 SYGVQD (reference sequence). The germline V and J ends were trimmed by 3 bases and 0 bases, with 9 bases remaining between them. The CDR3 consists of 15 residues. The CDR3 here is CASSELRGSYNEQFF. The CDR3 coding sequence is TGCGCCAGCAGTGAATTGCGGGGCTCCTACAATGAGCAGTTCTTC.

The chain carries TRBV7-2 and TRBJ2-1, with 10 bases lining up with TRBD2. In germline, CDR1 is SGHTA, CDR2 FQGNSA. CDR3 length equals 15 residues. The V gene end was trimmed by 4 bases and the J gene end by 7 bases; junction bases not matched to a gene: 7. The CDR3 here is CASSSQRGGRNEQFF. The CDR3 DNA reads TGTGCCAGCAGCTCACAGCGGGGGGGCCGGAATGAGCAGTTCTTC. Using reference TRBV7-2 and TRBJ2-1 for the parts outside the CDR3, the full variable domain is GAGVSQSPSNKVTEKGKDVELRCDPISGHTALYWYRQSLGQGLEFLIYFQGNSAPDKSGLPSDRFSAERTGGSVSTLTIQRTQQEDSAVYLCASSSQRGGRNEQFFGPGTRLTVL.

The V call is TRBV28, the J call TRBJ1-5; D gene unclear. The CDR3 is 11 amino acids. V lost 3 bases to trimming and J lost 7 bases, with 4 bases between them. The germline gives CDR1 MDHEN, CDR2 SYDVKM. The CDR3 spells CASSFSQPQHF. In nucleotides, the CDR3 is TGTGCCAGCAGTTTCTCCCAGCCCCAGCATTTT.

The chain is built from TRBV4-1 and TRBJ1-5; D gene unclear. CDR1 and CDR2 (germline): MGHRA, YSYEKL. The CDR3 spans 15 residues. The V gene lost 0 bases and the J gene lost 0 bases, with 6 bases spanning the gap. The CDR3 DNA follows: TGCGCCAGCAGCCAAGATGTGTATAGCAATCAGCCCCAGCATTTT. The encoded protein is CASSQDVYSNQPQHF.

This clonotype has more than one count but fewer than ten. This rearrangement joins TRBV20-1 to TRBJ1-6, with D unresolved. Trimming removed 3 bases from V and 0 bases from J, with 9 bases in between. This CDR3 has 15 residues. Germline-derived CDR1 and CDR2 are DFQATT and SNEGSKA (reference sequence). The CDR3 here is CSARDGSSYNSPLHF. For the CDR3, the DNA is TGCAGTGCTAGGGACGGCAGCTCCTATAATTCACCCCTCCACTTT.

This clonotype is judged medium-sized. The chain has TRBV5-1 and TRBJ2-5; 8 positions match TRBD2. Germline V gene data show CDR1 as SGHRS and CDR2 as YFSETQ. The CDR3 totals 15 residues. Trimming took 2 bases from V and 0 from J; bases not matched to a gene: 3. This chain's CDR3 is CASSLMRGDQETQYF. CDR3 nucleotide sequence: TGCGCCAGCAGCTTAATGCGGGGGGACCAAGAGACCCAGTACTTC.

This clonotype has more than one count but fewer than ten. V gene TRBV29-1 combines with J gene TRBJ1-1; 8 bases fit TRBD1. V gave up 4 bases and J gave up 0 bases; unmatched junction bases: 1. In germline, CDR1 is SQVTM, CDR2 ANQGSEA. This CDR3 is built from 13 residues. The CDR3 protein is CSVGGQVNTEAFF. The CDR3 region has the DNA TGCAGCGTTGGGGGACAGGTGAACACTGAAGCTTTCTTT.

This clonotype was detected a few times. The chain has TRBV27 and TRBJ2-5; 9 positions agree with TRBD1. J lost 5 bases, V lost 6 bases, and 7 bases had no gene match. Germline CDR1 MNHEY, CDR2 SMNVEV (reference sequence). This CDR3 has 14 residues. In DNA form, the CDR3 reads TGTGCCAGCAGCCTGACAGGGGGAGTGGAGACCCAGTACTTC. This gives the protein CASSLTGGVETQYF.

CDR3 bases: TGTGCCATCAGTGGACAGCTTCAAGAGACCCAGTACTTC. Translated: CAISGQLQETQYF. The V and J genes are TRBV10-3 and TRBJ2-5, with D possibly matching TRBD1 (5 bases). This CDR3 has 13 residues. V was pared by 4 bases and J by 2 bases, with 8 bases between. Germline CDR1 is ENHRY and CDR2 is SYGVKD.

CDR3 sequence: CASRGTGGGSYEQYF. DNA of the CDR3: TGTGCCAGCAGAGGGACAGGGGGCGGGAGCTACGAGCAGTACTTC. The chain employs TRBV3-1 and TRBJ2-7, with TRBD1 matching 12 bases. The J segment lost 3 bases and the V segment lost 6 bases, leaving 6 bases of the junction unmatched. The CDR3 spans 15 residues. Germline V gives CDR1 LGHDT, CDR2 YNNKEL (reference sequence).

The V gene is TRBV2, the J gene TRBJ2-7, with D maybe TRBD2 (6 bases). V lost 4 bases and J 4 bases, leaving 17 bases between the germline ends. CDR1 is SNHLY and CDR2 is FYNNEI in the germline V gene. CDR3 length: 15 amino acids. The CDR3 reads CASSGSGGSQYEQYF. CDR3 bases: TGTGCCAGCAGTGGTTCTGGAGGGTCTCAATACGAGCAGTACTTC.

This clonotype was counted many times. V is TRBV12-3 or TRBV12-4 and J is TRBJ1-5; 7 bases map to TRBD1. V was pared by 1 base and J by 7 bases, with 7 bases of the junction left unmatched. The CDR3 is 15 residues long. The CDR3 reads CASSLGAGGYQPQHF. The CDR3 DNA sequence: TGTGCCAGCAGTTTAGGCGCAGGGGGATACCAGCCCCAGCATTTT.

This clonotype was detected only a few times. V is TRBV20-1 and J is TRBJ1-5; 10 nucleotides align to TRBD1. The CDR3 has 15 residues. V was pared by 2 bases and J by 7 bases, with 8 bases of the junction left unmatched. Germline CDR1 and CDR2: DFQATT and SNEGSKA (reference sequence). In DNA form, the CDR3 reads TGCAGTGCTAGACCAGGGACAGGGGTCGGACAGCCCCAGCATTTT. This encodes CSARPGTGVGQPQHF.